The 32 T cell receptor beta chains below all came from one sample that was sequenced in a study of blood T cell repertoires in COVID-19. Sequenced by immunoSEQ multiplex PCR; TCRdb stores in-frame clones only, minus some. The table has approximately 170,000 clones, 79% seen once; the top ten hold about 20%. Sequencing was performed on PBMCs or T cells enriched from blood (not recorded which). The receptors originated from a woman aged 70-85 years in a cohort exposed to, infected with or recovered from COVID-19 (not recorded which).

V usage is TRBV11-2 and J usage is TRBJ2-1, with 12 bases matching TRBD2. V was pared by 4 bases and J by 7 bases, with 11 bases of the junction left unmatched. Germline loops: CDR1 SGHAT, CDR2 FQNNGV. The CDR3 runs 17 residues. CDR3 residues: CASSSSSGRAGGNEQFF. The CDR3 nucleotides read TGTGCCAGCAGCTCGTCTAGCGGGAGGGCCGGAGGGAATGAGCAGTTCTTC.

The chain joins TRBV6-5 to TRBJ1-4; 7 positions match TRBD1. Looked up from germline, CDR1 is MNHEY and CDR2 is SVGAGI. With V trimmed by 5 bases and J by 8 bases, 8 bases remained unmatched. CDR3 size: 14 residues. CDR3 coding DNA: TGTGCCAGCAGTCGACAGGGCATGAGGGAAAAACTGTTTTTT. It specifies CASSRQGMREKLFF.

This rearrangement joins TRBV3-1 (or the pseudogene TRBV3-2) to TRBJ2-7, with TRBD1 identical over 8 bases. With V trimmed by 5 bases and J by 4 bases, 7 bases remained unmatched. Germline-derived CDR1 and CDR2 are LGHDT and YNNKEL (reference sequence). CDR3 size: 14 residues. The CDR3 sequence: CASSVQGATYEQYF. The CDR3 DNA is TGTGCCAGCAGCGTTCAGGGGGCCACGTACGAGCAGTACTTC.

The chain employs TRBV5-1 and TRBJ2-7; D is uncertain. Per the germline V gene, CDR1 is SGHRS and CDR2 is YFSETQ. This CDR3 is built from 13 residues. V was shortened by 1 base and J by 4 bases, with 9 bases between the two germline ends. The CDR3 is CASSLTETYEQYF. The CDR3 DNA reads TGCGCCAGCAGCTTGACAGAGACATACGAGCAGTACTTC.

The chain carries TRBV27 and TRBJ2-3, with 14 bases aligning to TRBD2. The CDR3 spans 20 residues. The junction had 11 bases not matched to a gene; V was cut back by 0 bases and J by 3 bases. From germline, CDR1 is MNHEY and CDR2 SMNVEV (reference sequence). The CDR3 nucleotides read TGTGCCAGCAGTTTATCGAGACGCCGGACTAGCGGGAGGATTACAGATACGCAGTATTTT. It specifies CASSLSRRRTSGRITDTQYF.

The chain carries TRBV25-1 and TRBJ1-1; TRBD1 might be the D (6 bases). Germline lookup yields CDR1 MGHDK and CDR2 SYGVNS. CDR3 size: 13 residues. Trimming pared 9 bases from V and 1 base from J, leaving 12 bases between. CDR3 nucleotide sequence: TGTGCCAGTACCCCGACAGGGAACACTGAAGCTTTCTTT. Encoded protein: CASTPTGNTEAFF.

The rearrangement joins TRBV5-5 to TRBJ1-2, with 8 bases matching TRBD1. The V gene's germline CDR1 is SGHKS and CDR2 YYEKEE (reference sequence). The CDR3 length is 14 residues. The J segment lost 5 bases and the V segment lost 4 bases, leaving 7 bases of the junction unmatched. This chain's CDR3 is CASSPRQGRYGYTF. The CDR3 nucleotides read TGTGCCAGCAGCCCCAGACAGGGGAGATATGGCTACACCTTC. The full variable domain, rest sourced from reference TRBV5-5 and TRBJ1-2, is DAGVTQSPTHLIKTRGQQVTLRCSPISGHKSVSWYQQVLGQGPQFIFQYYEKEERGRGNFPDRFSARQFPNYSSELNVNALLLGDSALYLCASSPRQGRYGYTFGSGTRLTVV.

The chain joins TRBV28 to TRBJ2-7; 13 positions agree with TRBD2. The germline V gene has CDR1 MDHEN and CDR2 SYDVKM. Germline trimming cut 6 bases from V and 2 bases from J; bases unmatched to any gene: 7. The CDR3 loop spans 16 amino acids. In DNA form, the CDR3 reads TGTGCCAGCAGACGAGGGACTAGCGGGACCCCCTACGAGCAGTACTTC. Translated, it gives CASRRGTSGTPYEQYF.

This chain connects TRBV28 to TRBJ2-7, with 10 bases fitting TRBD1. The CDR3 extends over 14 amino acids. Germline V gene data show CDR1 as MDHEN and CDR2 as SYDVKM. J gave up 6 bases and V 4 bases, and 6 bases lay outside the gene matches. The CDR3 DNA is TGTGCCAGCAGTTCGGGACAGGGGAAAGGCGAGCAGTACTTC. As protein: CASSSGQGKGEQYF.

V and J are TRBV20-1 and TRBJ2-7; D might be TRBD1 (6 bases). This CDR3 has 13 amino acids. Germline CDR1 DFQATT, CDR2 SNEGSKA (reference sequence). V was cut by 3 bases and J by 5 bases, with 14 bases left in between. The CDR3 DNA follows: TGCAGTGCTAGTTTGCAGGGGACGGACGAGCAGTACTTC. This sequence encodes CSASLQGTDEQYF.

The chain uses TRBV9 and TRBJ2-1; no firm D call. Germline V gene lookup returns CDR1 SGDLS and CDR2 YYNGEE. The CDR3 extends over 16 amino acids. Trimming took 1 base from V and 5 from J, leaving 16 bases between them. The CDR3 DNA reads TGTGCCAGCAGCGTAACTTCGCCTCCTCCGCACAATGAGCAGTTCTTC. Translation gives CASSVTSPPPHNEQFF.

The chain couples TRBV18 to TRBJ2-1, with D possibly being TRBD2 (5 bases). The V end was cut by 3 bases, the J end by 6 bases, with 9 bases between. CDR3 length: 13 residues. In germline, CDR1 is KGHSH, CDR2 LQKENI. The CDR3 nucleotides are TGTGCCAGCTCACCGTACCTAGCCAATGAGCAGTTCTTC. It translates to CASSPYLANEQFF.

This sequence joins TRBV7-9 and TRBJ1-4, with D unclear. V was cut by 3 bases and J by 4 bases, with 3 bases left in between. Germline V gene data show CDR1 as SEHNR and CDR2 as FQNEAQ (reference sequence). The CDR3 length is 12 residues. The CDR3: CASSFLNEKLFF. The CDR3 DNA sequence: TGTGCCAGCAGCTTCCTTAATGAAAAACTGTTTTTT.

This clone was seen more than once but under ten times. This sequence joins TRBV4-2 and TRBJ1-6, with D unresolved. Trimming stripped 6 bases from V and 15 bases from J, with 15 bases between. Germline-derived CDR1 and CDR2 are LGHNA and YNFKEQ. The CDR3 totals 12 residues. The CDR3 reads CASSSLRHGLHF. The CDR3 coding sequence is TGTGCCAGCAGTTCTTTGCGACATGGCCTCCACTTT.

The chain has TRBV7-6 and TRBJ2-3, with D possibly TRBD1 on 6 matching bases. CDR1 SGHVS and CDR2 FNYEAQ come from the germline V gene. V was pared by 6 bases and J by 4 bases, with 17 bases between. This CDR3 comprises 15 residues. CDR3 DNA: TGTGCCAGCAGAAGATTACAGGGCTTCTCAGATACGCAGTATTTT. The encoded protein is CASRRLQGFSDTQYF.

This clone was counted between two and nine times. This chain joins TRBV28 and TRBJ1-1; tentative D call: TRBD1 (5 bases). The CDR3 is 12 amino acids. V shed 11 bases and J shed 1 base, with 11 bases lying between them. CDR1 and CDR2 from the germline V gene are MDHEN and SYDVKM. CDR3 sequence reads: CASRTSNTEAFF. CDR3 in DNA: TGTGCCTCCAGGACATCGAACACTGAAGCTTTCTTT.

This chain links TRBV27 with TRBJ1-6, with 9 bases that match TRBD1. The CDR3 covers 15 residues. CDR1 is MNHEY, CDR2 SMNVEV, per germline (reference sequence). With V trimmed by 0 bases and J by 10 bases, 4 bases remained unmatched. CDR3 in amino acids: CASSLSHTGGSPLHF. The CDR3 DNA is TGTGCCAGCAGTTTATCGCACACAGGGGGCTCACCCCTCCACTTT.

The V gene is TRBV5-1, the J gene TRBJ2-1; 14 bases agree with TRBD2. The CDR3 spans 16 residues. Germline V gene lookup returns CDR1 SGHRS and CDR2 YFSETQ. V trimming: 0 bases; J trimming: 7 bases; junction bases outside the gene matches: 3. Here the CDR3 DNA reads TGCGCCAGCAGCTTGGCATGGACTAGCGGGAGGAATGAGCAGTTCTTC. This gives the protein CASSLAWTSGRNEQFF. The entire variable domain, with the rest obtained from reference TRBV5-1 and TRBJ2-1, is as follows: KAGVTQTPRYLIKTRGQQVTLSCSPISGHRSVSWYQQTPGQGLQFLFEYFSETQRNKGNFPGRFSGRQFSNSRSEMNVSTLELGDSALYLCASSLAWTSGRNEQFFGPGTRLTVL.

This chain connects TRBV19 to TRBJ1-2; D unclear. Germline lookup yields CDR1 LNHDA and CDR2 SQIVND (reference sequence). The CDR3 totals 13 residues. V was trimmed by 2 bases and J by 1 base, leaving 5 bases between them. Here the CDR3 DNA reads TGTGCCAGTAGTATAAACAGTAACTATGGCTACACCTTC. The encoded protein is CASSINSNYGYTF.

The J gene is TRBJ2-2, the V gene TRBV7-2; D perhaps matches TRBD1 (5 bases). V was shortened by 4 bases and J by 7 bases, with 10 bases between the two germline ends. The CDR3 is 13 amino acids. Per germline, CDR1 SGHTA and CDR2 FQGNSA. DNA for the CDR3: TGTGCCAGCAGCTCCCAGGGTATCGGGGAGCTGTTTTTT. Translation gives CASSSQGIGELFF.

The V gene is TRBV11-2, the J gene TRBJ2-3; the match to TRBD1 covers 7 bases. Trimming took 6 bases from V and 0 from J; bases not matched to a gene: 6. The CDR3 is made up of 15 amino acids. Germline values: CDR1 SGHAT, CDR2 FQNNGV. DNA of the CDR3: TGTGCCAGCAGTCGGAGACAGGGAAGCACAGATACGCAGTATTTT. This sequence encodes CASSRRQGSTDTQYF.

This clone was counted a few times. CDR3 nucleotides: TGTGCCAGCAGTTGGTCCGACAGTCAGCCCCAGCATTTT. It yields the protein CASSWSDSQPQHF. The chain carries TRBV28 and TRBJ1-5, with TRBD1 as a possible D gene (5 bases). This CDR3 spans 13 amino acids. CDR1 is MDHEN and CDR2 is SYDVKM in the germline V gene. Trimming pared 4 bases from V and 6 bases from J, leaving 10 bases between.

This clone was seen a single time. This chain uses TRBV15 with TRBJ2-7, with TRBD1 as a possible D gene (7 bases). From germline, CDR1 is LNHNV and CDR2 YYDKDF (reference sequence). V dropped 0 bases and J dropped 2 bases, with 14 bases sitting between them. CDR3 length equals 16 residues. Here the CDR3 DNA reads TGTGCCACCAGCAGAGATCGGCAGGGGGGTACCTACGAGCAGTACTTC. Translated, it gives CATSRDRQGGTYEQYF. The full variable domain, in which reference TRBV15 and TRBJ2-7 provide the parts outside the CDR3, is DAMVIQNPRYQVTQFGKPVTLSCSQTLNHNVMYWYQQKSSQAPKLLFHYYDKDFNNEADTPDNFQSRRPNTSFCFLDIRSPGLGDTAMYLCATSRDRQGGTYEQYFGPGTRLTVT.

J is TRBJ2-7 and V is TRBV2; 7 nucleotides line up with TRBD2. The CDR3 is made up of 14 amino acids. V dropped 3 bases and J dropped 5; count of bases not matched to a gene: 7. Looked up from germline, CDR1 is SNHLY and CDR2 is FYNNEI. In DNA, the CDR3 is TGTGCCAGCAGTGATGGCGGGGGTGTAAACGAGCAGTACTTC. Residues: CASSDGGGVNEQYF.

The rearrangement joins TRBV10-3 to TRBJ2-3; D may be TRBD1 (5 bases). The CDR3 runs to 13 residues. V lost 6 bases and J 2 bases, leaving 9 bases between the germline ends. Germline-derived CDR1 and CDR2 are ENHRY and SYGVKD. CDR3 loop: CAIRTEYTDTQYF. The CDR3 region has the DNA TGTGCCATCAGGACAGAGTACACAGATACGCAGTATTTT.

V gene TRBV18 combines with J gene TRBJ1-6; D gene unclear. Looked up from germline, CDR1 is KGHSH and CDR2 is LQKENI. The CDR3 length is 14 residues. V gave up 2 bases and J gave up 8 bases, with 10 bases separating them. The CDR3 protein is CASSPAVLDSPLHF. The CDR3 bases are TGTGCCAGCTCACCAGCAGTTTTGGATTCACCCCTCCACTTT.

The chain has TRBV9 and TRBJ1-6; 9 nucleotides agree with TRBD1. J lost 9 bases, V lost 3 bases, and 7 bases had no gene match. This CDR3 has 15 residues. The germline V gene encodes CDR1 SGDLS and CDR2 YYNGEE. CDR3: CASSEGQGYGSPLHF. In DNA, the CDR3 is TGTGCCAGCAGCGAGGGACAGGGTTACGGTTCACCCCTCCACTTT.

The chain employs TRBV10-1 and TRBJ2-7, with 10 bases that match TRBD1. V gave up 5 bases and J gave up 4 bases; unmatched junction bases: 11. The CDR3 is 16 residues long. Germline V gives CDR1 WNHNN, CDR2 SYGVQD (reference sequence). The DNA for the CDR3 is TGCGCCAGCAGTCCGATAGGGGGACAGGGGAAATACGAGCAGTACTTC. The encoded protein is CASSPIGGQGKYEQYF.

This chain links TRBV10-2 with TRBJ2-3; 10 bases line up with TRBD1. CDR1 is WSHSY and CDR2 is SAAADI in the germline V gene. This CDR3 contains 19 residues. V shed 0 bases, J shed 1 base, and the junction held 10 bases outside the gene matches. The CDR3 DNA reads as TGCGCCAGCAGTGAGTCGGCTTCACCGGGACAGGGGCGCACAGATACGCAGTATTTT. It is translated as CASSESASPGQGRTDTQYF.

The chain carries TRBV18 and TRBJ1-4; 8 nucleotides match TRBD1. Germline V gene data show CDR1 as KGHSH and CDR2 as LQKENI. CDR3 length: 17 amino acids. Unmatched junction bases numbered 13, after V lost 4 bases and J lost 6 bases. This CDR3 is CASSQASGTGGDEKLFF. CDR3 nucleotide sequence: TGTGCCAGCTCACAAGCCTCCGGGACAGGCGGAGATGAAAAACTGTTTTTT.

The chain employs TRBV19 and TRBJ1-5; the match to TRBD1 covers 8 bases. Trimming took 7 bases from V and 2 from J; bases not matched to a gene: 7. The germline CDR1 and CDR2 sequences are LNHDA and SQIVND (reference sequence). The CDR3 contains 15 residues. CDR3 sequence reads: CASNLGQVGNQPQHF. The CDR3 region has the DNA TGTGCCAGTAACCTGGGACAGGTGGGCAATCAGCCCCAGCATTTT.

The table lists this clone with many counts. The genes are TRBV7-3 and TRBJ2-2; no firm D call. V was cut by 4 bases and J by 8 bases, with 11 bases left in between. Germline V lookup: CDR1 SGHTA, CDR2 FQGTGA. The CDR3 length is 13 residues. The CDR3 is CASSSRLGGELFF. The CDR3, as DNA: TGTGCCAGCAGCTCTCGCCTAGGAGGGGAGCTGTTTTTT.